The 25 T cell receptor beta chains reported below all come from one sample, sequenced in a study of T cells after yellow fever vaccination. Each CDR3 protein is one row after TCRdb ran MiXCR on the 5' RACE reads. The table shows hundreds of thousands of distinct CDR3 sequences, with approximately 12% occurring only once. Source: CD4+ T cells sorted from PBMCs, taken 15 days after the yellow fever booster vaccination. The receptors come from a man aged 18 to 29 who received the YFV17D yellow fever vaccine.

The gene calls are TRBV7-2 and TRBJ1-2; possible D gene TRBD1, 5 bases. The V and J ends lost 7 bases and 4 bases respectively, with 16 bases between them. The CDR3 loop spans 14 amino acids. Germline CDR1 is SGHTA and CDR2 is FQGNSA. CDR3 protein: CASTIPTGTYGYTF. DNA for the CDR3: TGTGCCAGCACCATTCCGACGGGGACCTATGGCTACACCTTC.

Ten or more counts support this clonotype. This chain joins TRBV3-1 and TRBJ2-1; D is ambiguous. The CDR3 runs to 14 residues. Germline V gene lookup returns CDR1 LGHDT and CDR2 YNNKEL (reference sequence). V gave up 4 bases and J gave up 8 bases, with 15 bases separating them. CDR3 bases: TGTGCCAGCAGCCTCACCGCAGGTAGATATGAGCAGTTCTTC. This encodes CASSLTAGRYEQFF.

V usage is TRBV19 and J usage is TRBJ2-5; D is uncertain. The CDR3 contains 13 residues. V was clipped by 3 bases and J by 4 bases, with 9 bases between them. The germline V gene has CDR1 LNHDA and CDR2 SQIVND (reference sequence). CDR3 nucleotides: TGTGCCAGTAGTATTATGGAGCGAGAGACCCAGTACTTC. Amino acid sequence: CASSIMERETQYF. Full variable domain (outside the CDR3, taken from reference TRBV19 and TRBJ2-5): DGGITQSPKYLFRKEGQNVTLSCEQNLNHDAMYWYRQDPGQGLRLIYYSQIVNDFQKGDIAEGYSVSREKKESFPLTVTSAQKNPTAFYLCASSIMERETQYFGPGTRLLVL.

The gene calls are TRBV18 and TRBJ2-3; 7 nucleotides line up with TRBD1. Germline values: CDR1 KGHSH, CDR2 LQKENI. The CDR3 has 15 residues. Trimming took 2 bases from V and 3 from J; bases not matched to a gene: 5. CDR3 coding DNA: TGTGCCAGCTCACCAAACAGGGGTGGGACAGATACGCAGTATTTT. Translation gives CASSPNRGGTDTQYF. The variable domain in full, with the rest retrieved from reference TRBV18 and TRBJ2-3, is NAGVMQNPRHLVRRRGQEARLRCSPMKGHSHVYWYRQLPEEGLKFMVYLQKENIIDESGMPKERFSAEFPKEGPSILRIQQVVRGDSAAYFCASSPNRGGTDTQYFGPGTRLTVL.

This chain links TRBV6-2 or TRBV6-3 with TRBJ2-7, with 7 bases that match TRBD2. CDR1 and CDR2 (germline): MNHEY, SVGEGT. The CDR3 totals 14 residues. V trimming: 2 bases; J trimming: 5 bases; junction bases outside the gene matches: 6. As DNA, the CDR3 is TGTGCCAGCAGTTACACTAGCGCCTCGGACGAGCAGTACTTC. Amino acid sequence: CASSYTSASDEQYF.

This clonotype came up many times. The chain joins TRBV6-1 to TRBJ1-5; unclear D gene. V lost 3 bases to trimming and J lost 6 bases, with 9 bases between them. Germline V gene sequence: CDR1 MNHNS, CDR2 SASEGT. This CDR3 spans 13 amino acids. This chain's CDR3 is CASSEGRSQPQHF. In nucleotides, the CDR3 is TGTGCCAGCAGTGAGGGAAGGAGTCAGCCCCAGCATTTT.

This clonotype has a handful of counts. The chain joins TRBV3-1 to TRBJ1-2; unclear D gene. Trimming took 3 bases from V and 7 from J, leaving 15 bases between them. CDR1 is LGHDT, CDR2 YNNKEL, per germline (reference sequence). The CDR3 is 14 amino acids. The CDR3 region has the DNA TGTGCCAGCAGCCAGACCACGAGCCAAAGTGGCTACACCTTC. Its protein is CASSQTTSQSGYTF.

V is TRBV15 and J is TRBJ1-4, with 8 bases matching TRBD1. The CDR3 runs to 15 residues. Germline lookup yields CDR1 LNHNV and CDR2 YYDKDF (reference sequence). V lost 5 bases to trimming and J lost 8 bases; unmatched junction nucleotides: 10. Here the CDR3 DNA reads TGTGCCACCAGCCGGATGGACAGGGCGCAGGAAAAACTGTTTTTT. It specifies CATSRMDRAQEKLFF.

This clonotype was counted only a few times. Here the CDR3 DNA reads TGTGCCAGCAGTCGGCTCGGGGTAAACTATGGCTACACCTTC. It yields the protein CASSRLGVNYGYTF. The J gene is TRBJ1-2, the V gene TRBV7-2; D gene ambiguous. The CDR3 runs 14 residues. V was clipped by 6 bases and J by 2 bases, with 13 bases between them. Germline loops: CDR1 SGHTA, CDR2 FQGNSA. The full variable domain, with the rest looked up from reference TRBV7-2 and TRBJ1-2, is GAGVSQSPSNKVTEKGKDVELRCDPISGHTALYWYRQSLGQGLEFLIYFQGNSAPDKSGLPSDRFSAERTGGSVSTLTIQRTQQEDSAVYLCASSRLGVNYGYTFGSGTRLTVV.

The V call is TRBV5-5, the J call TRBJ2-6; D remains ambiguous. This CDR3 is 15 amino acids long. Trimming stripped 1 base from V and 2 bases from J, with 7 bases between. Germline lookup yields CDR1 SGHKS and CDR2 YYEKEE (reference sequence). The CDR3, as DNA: TGTGCCAGCAGCTTGTTAATCACTGGGGCCAACGTCCTGACTTTC. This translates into CASSLLITGANVLTF. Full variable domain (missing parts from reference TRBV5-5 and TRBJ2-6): DAGVTQSPTHLIKTRGQQVTLRCSPISGHKSVSWYQQVLGQGPQFIFQYYEKEERGRGNFPDRFSARQFPNYSSELNVNALLLGDSALYLCASSLLITGANVLTFGAGSRLTVL.

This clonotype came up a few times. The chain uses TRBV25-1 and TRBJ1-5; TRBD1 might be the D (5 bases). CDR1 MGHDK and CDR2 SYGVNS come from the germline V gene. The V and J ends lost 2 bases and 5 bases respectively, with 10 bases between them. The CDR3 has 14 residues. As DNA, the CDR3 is TGTGCCAGCAGTGAAGGGGCAGGGTATCAGCCCCAGCATTTT. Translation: CASSEGAGYQPQHF.

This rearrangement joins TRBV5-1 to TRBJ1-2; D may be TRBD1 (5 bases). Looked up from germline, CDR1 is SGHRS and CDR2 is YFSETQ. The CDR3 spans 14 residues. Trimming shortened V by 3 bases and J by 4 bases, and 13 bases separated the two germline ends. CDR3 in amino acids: CASSYPDSFYGYTF. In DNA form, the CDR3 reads TGCGCCAGCAGCTACCCCGACAGTTTCTATGGCTACACCTTC.

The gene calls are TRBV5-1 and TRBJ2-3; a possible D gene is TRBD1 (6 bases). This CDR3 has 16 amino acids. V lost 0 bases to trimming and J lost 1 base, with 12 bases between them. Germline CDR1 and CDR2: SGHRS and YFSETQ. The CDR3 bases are TGCGCCAGCAGCTTGGTAGTGGGGGCCGGCACAGATACGCAGTATTTT. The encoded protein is CASSLVVGAGTDTQYF.

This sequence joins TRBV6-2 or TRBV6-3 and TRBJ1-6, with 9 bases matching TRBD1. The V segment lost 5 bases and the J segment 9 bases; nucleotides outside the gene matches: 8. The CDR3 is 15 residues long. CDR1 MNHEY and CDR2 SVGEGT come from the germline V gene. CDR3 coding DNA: TGTGCCAGCAGTGTAACCGGGACAGGGCTTTCACCCCTCCACTTT. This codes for CASSVTGTGLSPLHF.

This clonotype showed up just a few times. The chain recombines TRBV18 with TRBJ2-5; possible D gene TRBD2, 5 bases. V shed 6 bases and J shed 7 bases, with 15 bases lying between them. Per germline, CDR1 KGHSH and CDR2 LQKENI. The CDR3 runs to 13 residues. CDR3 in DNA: TGTGCCAGCTCTCCGGGGTCGGCGGTGACCCAGTACTTC. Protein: CASSPGSAVTQYF.

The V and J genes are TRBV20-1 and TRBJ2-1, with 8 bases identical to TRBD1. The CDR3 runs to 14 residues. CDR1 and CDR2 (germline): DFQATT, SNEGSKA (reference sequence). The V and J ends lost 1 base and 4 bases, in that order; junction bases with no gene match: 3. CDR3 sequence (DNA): TGCAGTGCTAGAGGGGACAGGATATACAATGAGCAGTTCTTC. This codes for CSARGDRIYNEQFF.

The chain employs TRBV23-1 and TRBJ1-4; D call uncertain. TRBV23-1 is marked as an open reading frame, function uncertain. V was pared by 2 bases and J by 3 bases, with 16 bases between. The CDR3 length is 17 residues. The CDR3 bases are TGCGCCAGCAGTCAAATTGGAATAGTTGTGGCTAATGAAAAACTGTTTTTT. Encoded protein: CASSQIGIVVANEKLFF.

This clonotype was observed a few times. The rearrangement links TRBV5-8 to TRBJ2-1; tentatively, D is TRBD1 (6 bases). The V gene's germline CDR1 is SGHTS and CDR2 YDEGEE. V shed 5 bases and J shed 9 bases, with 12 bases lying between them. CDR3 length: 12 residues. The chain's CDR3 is CASRADRIEQFF. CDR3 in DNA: TGTGCCAGCAGAGCAGACAGGATTGAGCAGTTCTTC.

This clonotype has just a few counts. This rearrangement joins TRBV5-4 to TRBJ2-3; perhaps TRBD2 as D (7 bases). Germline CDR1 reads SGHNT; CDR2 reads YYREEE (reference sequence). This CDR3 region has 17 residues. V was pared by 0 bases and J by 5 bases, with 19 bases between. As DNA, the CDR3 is TGTGCCAGCAGCTTGGGAGGAGGGGGGGGACCACTAGATACGCAGTATTTT. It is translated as CASSLGGGGGPLDTQYF.

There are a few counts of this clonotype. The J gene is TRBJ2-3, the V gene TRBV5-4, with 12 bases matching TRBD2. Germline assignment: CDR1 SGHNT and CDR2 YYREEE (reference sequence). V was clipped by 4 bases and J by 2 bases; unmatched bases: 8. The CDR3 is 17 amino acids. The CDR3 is CASSRGLAGTATDTQYF. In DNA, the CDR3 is TGTGCCAGCAGCCGGGGACTAGCGGGCACCGCCACAGATACGCAGTATTTT.

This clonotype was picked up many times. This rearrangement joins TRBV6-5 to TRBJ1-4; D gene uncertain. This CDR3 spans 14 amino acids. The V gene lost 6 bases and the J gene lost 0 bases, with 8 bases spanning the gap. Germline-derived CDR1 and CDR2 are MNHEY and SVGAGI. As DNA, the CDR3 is TGTGCCAGCAGCTACATCTCAACTAATGAAAAACTGTTTTTT. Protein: CASSYISTNEKLFF.

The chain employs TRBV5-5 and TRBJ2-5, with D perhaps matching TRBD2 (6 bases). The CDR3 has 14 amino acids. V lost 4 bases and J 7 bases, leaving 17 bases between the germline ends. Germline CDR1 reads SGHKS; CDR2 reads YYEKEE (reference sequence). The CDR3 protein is CASSQGLQSGTQYF. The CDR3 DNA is TGTGCCAGCAGCCAGGGACTTCAAAGTGGGACCCAGTACTTC.

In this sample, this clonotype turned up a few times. The CDR3 loop reads CASSYDWSGGSTDTQYF. Written as DNA, the CDR3 is TGTGCCAGCAGTTACGATTGGAGCGGGGGGAGCACAGATACGCAGTATTTT. The V and J genes are TRBV6-2 or TRBV6-3 and TRBJ2-3; TRBD2 matches at 9 bases. V shed 2 bases and J 0 bases; nucleotides not matched to a gene: 6. The CDR3 contains 17 residues. Germline V CDR1 and CDR2: MNHEY, SVGEGT.

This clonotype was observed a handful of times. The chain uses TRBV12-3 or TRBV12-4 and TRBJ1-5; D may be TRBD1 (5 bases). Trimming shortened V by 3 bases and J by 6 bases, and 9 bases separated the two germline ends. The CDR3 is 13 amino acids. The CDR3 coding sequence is TGTGCCAGCAGTTTCAGGGTAGGTCAGCCCCAGCATTTT. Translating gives CASSFRVGQPQHF.

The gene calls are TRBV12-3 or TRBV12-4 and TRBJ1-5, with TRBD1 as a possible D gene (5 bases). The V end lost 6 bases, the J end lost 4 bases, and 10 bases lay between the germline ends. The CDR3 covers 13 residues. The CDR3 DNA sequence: TGTGCCAGCAGCCGGGACGTAAATCAGCCCCAGCATTTT. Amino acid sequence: CASSRDVNQPQHF.